Presented here are 14 T cell receptor beta chains from one specimen sequenced in a study of regulatory T cells in long-lasting Graves disease. Arm-PCR of CDR3 regions with iRepertoire HTBI primers generated TCR beta libraries. From the multiplex PCR reads, TCRdb called clonotypes with MiXCR, one entry per CDR3 protein. The sample has about 400,000 distinct CDR3 sequences; 20% are singletons. Indicated time point: persistent/refractory GD, antithyroid drugs over 5 years with positive TRAb. The TCR library used RNA extracted from PBMCs. Sequenced material: peripheral blood mononuclear cells (PBMCs), taken when the disease was refractory, from a patient treated with antithyroid drugs. The receptors shown here come from a female donor with Graves disease.

There are many counts of this clonotype. This chain connects TRBV6-1 to TRBJ2-7, with TRBD1 identical over 7 bases. V gave up 7 bases and J gave up 3 bases; unmatched junction bases: 9. Germline CDR1 MNHNS, CDR2 SASEGT. The CDR3 totals 14 residues. DNA of the CDR3: TGTGCCAGCAAGACCCCGGGACAGCGCTACGAGCAGTACTTC. It codes for CASKTPGQRYEQYF.

This clonotype was detected many times. The chain combines TRBV12-3 or TRBV12-4 with TRBJ1-5, with a possible D match to TRBD1 (5 bases). V gave up 6 bases and J gave up 2 bases, with 14 bases separating them. The CDR3 covers 15 residues. This CDR3 reads CASSSGNSGNQPQHF. CDR3 sequence (DNA): TGTGCCAGCAGCTCAGGGAACTCAGGCAATCAGCCCCAGCATTTT.

CDR3 amino acids: CATRRPPGEQFF. In DNA, the CDR3 is TGTGCCACCAGACGACCCCCCGGTGAGCAGTTCTTC. The chain links TRBV3-1 to TRBJ2-1, with unresolved D. The V and J ends lost 10 bases and 9 bases respectively, with 16 bases between them. The CDR3 has 12 amino acids. Germline V gene sequence: CDR1 LGHDT, CDR2 YNNKEL (reference sequence).

This clonotype occurred a few times. A junction end diverges from the germline sequence, so it may reflect a read error. J is TRBJ2-7 and V is TRBV2, with 7 bases aligning to TRBD1. CDR1 SNHLY and CDR2 FYNNEI come from the germline V gene. The CDR3 length is 16 residues. The CDR3 coding sequence is TGTGCCGGCAGTGAAGATTGGTCAGGGGGCTCCTACGAGCAGTACTTC. It encodes CAGSEDWSGGSYEQYF.

This clonotype was counted only a few times. J is TRBJ2-5 and V is TRBV6-2 or TRBV6-3; tentatively, D is TRBD2 (6 bases). The CDR3 covers 15 residues. Deletions cut 6 bases from V and 4 bases from J, with 18 bases between. Per germline, CDR1 MNHEY and CDR2 SVGEGT. CDR3 region: CASRTGTFNGETQYF. The DNA for the CDR3 is TGTGCCAGCAGAACCGGGACTTTTAATGGAGAGACCCAGTACTTC.

This sequence joins TRBV11-2 and TRBJ2-5, with D perhaps TRBD1 (5 bases). The germline V gene encodes CDR1 SGHAT and CDR2 FQNNGV. The CDR3 has 13 amino acids. V lost 5 bases and J 5 bases, leaving 12 bases between the germline ends. The CDR3 sequence: CASSRQPVETQYF. The CDR3 DNA follows: TGTGCCAGCAGCCGACAGCCGGTGGAGACCCAGTACTTC.

In its sample, this clonotype was seen many times. Germline is not matched at one junction end, which may reflect a read error. V usage is TRBV6-1 and J usage is TRBJ2-7; 7 bases line up with TRBD1. This CDR3 has 14 residues. Germline V gene data show CDR1 as MNHNS and CDR2 as SASEGT. The CDR3 loop is CASSGGRDRTRKDF. The CDR3 coding sequence is TGTGCCAGCAGTGGCGGCCGGGACAGAACCCGGAAGGACTTC.

This clonotype was detected many times. This sequence joins TRBV6-1 and TRBJ2-7, with D perhaps being TRBD1 or TRBD2 (5 bases each). Trimming stripped 7 bases from V and 2 bases from J, with 18 bases between. The germline CDR1 and CDR2 sequences are MNHNS and SASEGT. This CDR3 comprises 15 residues. The CDR3 reads CASMGPGPITYEQYF. As DNA, the CDR3 is TGTGCCAGCATGGGCCCGGGGCCTATAACCTACGAGCAGTACTTC.

In this sample, this clonotype turned up many times. This sequence joins TRBV7-8 and TRBJ2-5; a possible D gene is TRBD1 (6 bases). CDR1 and CDR2 (germline): SGHVS, FQNEAQ. The CDR3 has 17 residues. Trimming stripped 2 bases from V and 0 bases from J, with 16 bases between. The CDR3 loop reads CASSLLMAGVYQETQYF. The CDR3 nucleotides read TGTGCCAGCAGCTTATTAATGGCAGGGGTTTACCAAGAGACCCAGTACTTC.

This clonotype was counted between two and nine times. CDR3: CASTFRGDTQYF. The CDR3 DNA reads as TGTGCCAGCACCTTCCGGGGGGATACGCAGTATTTT. J is TRBJ2-3 and V is TRBV2; the D gene is possibly TRBD2 (6 bases). V was clipped by 7 bases and J by 6 bases, with 11 bases between them. The germline CDR1 and CDR2 sequences are SNHLY and FYNNEI. The CDR3 spans 12 residues.

The table lists this clonotype with a few counts. The chain has TRBV2 and TRBJ1-4; D gene ambiguous. This CDR3 is 14 amino acids long. From germline, CDR1 is SNHLY and CDR2 FYNNEI. The V end was cut by 7 bases, the J end by 0 bases, with 9 bases between. The CDR3 region has the DNA TGTGCCAGCAACCGGTTTGCAACTAATGAAAAACTGTTTTTT. This encodes CASNRFATNEKLFF.

This clonotype was counted a few times. This rearrangement joins TRBV5-1 to TRBJ2-7; 9 nucleotides align to TRBD1. The CDR3 contains 15 residues. From germline, CDR1 is SGHRS and CDR2 YFSETQ. V lost 3 bases, J lost 7 bases, and 11 bases stayed unmatched. The CDR3 is CASSWVQGASGEQYF. In DNA, the CDR3 is TGCGCCAGCAGCTGGGTACAGGGGGCCTCGGGAGAGCAGTACTTC.

This clonotype has ten or more counts. This chain joins TRBV7-2 and TRBJ2-7; unclear D gene. CDR3 length equals 11 residues. The V and J ends lost 4 bases and 6 bases respectively, with 7 bases between them. Germline loops: CDR1 SGHTA, CDR2 FQGNSA. CDR3 nucleotides: TGTGCCAGCAGCTCGTTATTCGAGCAGTACTTC. Translating it yields CASSSLFEQYF.

In this sample, this clonotype turned up a few times. The chain carries TRBV20-1 and TRBJ1-5; D is unresolved. The CDR3 covers 17 residues. With 4 bases removed from V and 4 bases from J, the gap between germline ends came to 23 bases. Germline loops: CDR1 DFQATT, CDR2 SNEGSKA (reference sequence). The CDR3 DNA is TGCAGTGCTACCCCGGCCGTTAGTGTTGGTCGGAATCAGCCCCAGCATTTT. Its protein is CSATPAVSVGRNQPQHF.